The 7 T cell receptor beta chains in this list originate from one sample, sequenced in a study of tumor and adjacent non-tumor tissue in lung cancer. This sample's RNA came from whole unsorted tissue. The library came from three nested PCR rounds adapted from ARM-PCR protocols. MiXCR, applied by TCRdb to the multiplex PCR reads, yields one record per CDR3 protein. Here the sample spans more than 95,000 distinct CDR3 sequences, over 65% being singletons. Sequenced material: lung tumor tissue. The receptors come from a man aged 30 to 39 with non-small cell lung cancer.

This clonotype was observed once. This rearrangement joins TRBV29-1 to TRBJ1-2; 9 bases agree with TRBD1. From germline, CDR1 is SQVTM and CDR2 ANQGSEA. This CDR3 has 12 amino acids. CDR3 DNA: TGCAGTGTCGGGACAGGGCTTCCTGACCACACCTTC. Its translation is CSVGTGLPDHTF.

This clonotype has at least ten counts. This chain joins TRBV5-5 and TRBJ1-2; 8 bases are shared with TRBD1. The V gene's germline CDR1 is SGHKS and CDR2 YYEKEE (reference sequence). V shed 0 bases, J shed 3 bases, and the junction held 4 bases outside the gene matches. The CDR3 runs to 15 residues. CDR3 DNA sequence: TGTGCCAGCAGCTTGGACAGGGGGACTCACTATGGCTACACCTTC. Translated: CASSLDRGTHYGYTF. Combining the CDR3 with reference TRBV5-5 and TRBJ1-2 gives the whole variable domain DAGVTQSPTHLIKTRGQQVTLRCSPISGHKSVSWYQQVLGQGPQFIFQYYEKEERGRGNFPDRFSARQFPNYSSELNVNALLLGDSALYLCASSLDRGTHYGYTFGSGTRLTVV.

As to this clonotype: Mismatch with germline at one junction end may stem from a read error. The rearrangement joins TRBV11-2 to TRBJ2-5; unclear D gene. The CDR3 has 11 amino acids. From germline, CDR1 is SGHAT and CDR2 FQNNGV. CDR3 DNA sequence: TGTGCCTGCAGCTTAGGAGTGACCCAGTACTTC. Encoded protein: CACSLGVTQYF.

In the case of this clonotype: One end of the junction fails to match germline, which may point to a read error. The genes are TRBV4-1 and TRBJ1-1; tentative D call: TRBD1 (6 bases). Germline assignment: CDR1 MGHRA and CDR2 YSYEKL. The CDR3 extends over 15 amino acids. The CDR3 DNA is TGCGTCAGCAGCCAAGATGGGACGGGGGGCGCTGAAGCTTTCTTT. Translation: CVSSQDGTGGAEAFF.

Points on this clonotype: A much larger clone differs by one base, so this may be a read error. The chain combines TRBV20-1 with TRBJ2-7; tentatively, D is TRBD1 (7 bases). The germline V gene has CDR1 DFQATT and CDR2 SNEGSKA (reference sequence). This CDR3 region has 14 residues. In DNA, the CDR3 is TGCAATGCCTCAGGGGGGCAAGTATTCTACGAGCAGTACTTC. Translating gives CNASGGQVFYEQYF.

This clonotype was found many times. This chain's CDR3 is CSVVRNTEAFF. For the CDR3, the DNA is TGCAGCGTTGTCAGGAACACTGAAGCTTTCTTT. J is TRBJ1-1 and V is TRBV29-1; D remains ambiguous. Trimming cost V 4 bases and J 1 base, with 4 bases left between them. Germline CDR1 reads SQVTM; CDR2 reads ANQGSEA. The CDR3 consists of 11 residues.

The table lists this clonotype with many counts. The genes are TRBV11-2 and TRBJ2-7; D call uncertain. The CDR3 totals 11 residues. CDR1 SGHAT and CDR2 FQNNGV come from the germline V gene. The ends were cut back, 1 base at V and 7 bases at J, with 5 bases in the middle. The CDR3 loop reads CASSLVGEQYF. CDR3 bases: TGTGCCAGCAGCTTAGTAGGGGAGCAGTACTTC.